These 5 T cell receptor beta chains came from one sample sequenced in a study of T cell responses to AZD1222 COVID-19 vaccine. The data were produced by immunoSEQ multiplex PCR, yet TCRdb's version contains in-frame clones alone and is incomplete. The sample contains some 200,000 clones, roughly 92% of which appear only once. The sample in question was peripheral blood, obtained 28 days after the second dose of the MenACWY control vaccine. These receptors were obtained from an adult who received the MenACWY meningococcal vaccine as a control.

The chain recombines TRBV2 with TRBJ2-5; maybe TRBD2 (5 bases). The CDR3 extends over 12 amino acids. V was cut by 10 bases and J by 3 bases, with 12 bases left in between. Germline V lookup: CDR1 SNHLY, CDR2 FYNNEI. Here the CDR3 reads CATSDSEETQYF. Written as DNA, the CDR3 is TGTGCCACCTCGGATAGCGAAGAGACCCAGTACTTC.

The chain uses TRBV7-9 and TRBJ1-1; 7 bases are a match to TRBD1. J gave up 3 bases and V 6 bases, and 7 bases lay outside the gene matches. Germline V gene lookup returns CDR1 SEHNR and CDR2 FQNEAQ (reference sequence). This CDR3 is 14 amino acids long. The CDR3 protein is CASRTDRVDTEAFF. CDR3 bases: TGTGCCAGCAGAACCGACAGGGTAGACACTGAAGCTTTCTTT.

The chain combines TRBV11-1 with TRBJ2-2; 10 bases match TRBD1. CDR3 length: 15 residues. The germline V gene encodes CDR1 SGHAT and CDR2 FQDESV (reference sequence). V was pared by 5 bases and J by 6 bases, with 6 bases of the junction left unmatched. The CDR3 DNA follows: TGTGCCAGCAGCCGACAGGGGGCGCTTCCCGGGGAGCTGTTTTTT. Its translation: CASSRQGALPGELFF.

The V and J genes are TRBV6-5 and TRBJ2-3; D is possibly TRBD1 (8 bases). Germline lookup yields CDR1 MNHEY and CDR2 SVGAGI. This CDR3 comprises 14 residues. V was shortened by 7 bases and J by 1 base, with 12 bases between the two germline ends. The CDR3 region is CASKQGGGTDTQYF. CDR3 DNA: TGTGCCAGCAAACAGGGGGGGGGCACAGATACGCAGTATTTT.

This rearrangement joins TRBV6-1 to TRBJ1-2; 11 bases are shared with TRBD1. This CDR3 region has 16 residues. CDR1 is MNHNS and CDR2 is SASEGT in the germline V gene. V dropped 4 bases and J dropped 2; count of bases not matched to a gene: 6. The CDR3 region is CASSVGQGARNYGYTF. DNA for the CDR3: TGTGCCAGCAGTGTAGGACAGGGGGCAAGGAACTATGGCTACACCTTC.